Shown below are 15 T cell receptor beta chains from a single sample sequenced in a study of human T cells and chemical hapten exposure. TCRdb fed the RACE reads into MiXCR, producing one record per CDR3 protein. The sample lists 100,000 or so distinct CDR3 sequences, about 11% seen once, with roughly 2.2% in the top ten. The time point: patch test 2, 6 weeks after DPC sensitization. Indicated treatment: therapeutic diphenylcyclopropenone sensitization with weekly scalp DPC. The sequencing here drew on whole blood, taken in connection with sensitization to the hapten diphenylcyclopropenone (DPC). These receptor sequences come from a man aged 40-50 years with alopecia areata. Some clones in this sample may be carry-over from other donors' samples.

The sample holds many counts of this clonotype. The V gene is TRBV3-1, the J gene TRBJ1-2; possible D gene TRBD1, 6 bases. The ends were cut back, 0 bases at V and 8 bases at J, with 19 bases in the middle. There are 16 residues in the CDR3. Germline V CDR1 and CDR2: LGHDT, YNNKEL (reference sequence). The DNA for the CDR3 is TGTGCCAGCAGCCAAGACACAGGGTCAGAATTACACGGCTACACCTTC. Amino acid sequence: CASSQDTGSELHGYTF.

This clonotype was seen a few times. The CDR3 spells CASSLSQATNYGYTF. CDR3 coding DNA: TGTGCCAGCAGCTTGTCCCAGGCGACCAACTATGGCTACACCTTC. The chain carries TRBV5-4 and TRBJ1-2; D not resolved. The germline gives CDR1 SGHNT, CDR2 YYREEE (reference sequence). V lost 1 base to trimming and J lost 2 bases, with 12 bases between them. The CDR3 loop spans 15 amino acids.

This clonotype has a handful of counts. The chain is built from TRBV7-8 and TRBJ2-7, with unresolved D. V was clipped by 2 bases and J by 3 bases, with 5 bases between them. The germline V gene has CDR1 SGHVS and CDR2 FQNEAQ. There are 12 residues in the CDR3. The CDR3 protein is CASSLTHYEQYV. CDR3 nucleotide sequence: TGTGCCAGCAGCTTAACACACTACGAGCAGTACGTC.

The table lists this clonotype with a few counts. This chain uses TRBV29-1 with TRBJ2-1; 8 nucleotides agree with TRBD2. CDR3 length: 19 amino acids. The germline gives CDR1 SQVTM, CDR2 ANQGSEA. The junction had 20 bases not matched to a gene; V was cut back by 7 bases and J by 0 bases. The CDR3 is CSGSPLGGLGTSSYNEQFF. The CDR3 DNA follows: TGCAGCGGTAGCCCGTTGGGGGGATTAGGGACTAGCTCCTACAATGAGCAGTTCTTC.

There are a few counts of this clonotype. The chain has TRBV6-6 and TRBJ2-7; 8 bases align to TRBD2. Germline assignment: CDR1 MNHNY and CDR2 SVGAGI (reference sequence). The V and J ends lost 8 bases and 2 bases, in that order; junction bases with no gene match: 14. There are 16 residues in the CDR3. The CDR3 here is CASAAAGGQTAYEQYV. CDR3 sequence (DNA): TGTGCCAGCGCCGCGGCGGGAGGCCAGACGGCCTACGAGCAGTACGTC.

Sample share makes this clonotype medium-sized. The chain is built from TRBV7-2 and TRBJ1-5; TRBD1 might be the D (5 bases). The CDR3 sequence is 16 residues long. Trimming stripped 5 bases from V and 0 bases from J, with 14 bases between. Looked up from germline, CDR1 is SGHTA and CDR2 is FQGNSA. The CDR3 reads CASSRGRGYSNQPQHF. DNA for the CDR3: TGTGCCAGCAGCCGCGGGAGGGGATATAGCAATCAGCCCCAGCATTTT.

This clonotype was picked up a small number of times. The V and J genes are TRBV20-1 and TRBJ2-7, with 15 bases that match TRBD2. This CDR3 region has 15 residues. Germline lookup yields CDR1 DFQATT and CDR2 SNEGSKA (reference sequence). CDR3: CSTPGLAGGPGEQYF. In DNA form, the CDR3 reads TGCTCGACCCCAGGACTAGCGGGAGGGCCGGGGGAGCAGTACTTC.

This clonotype was seen many times. The V gene is TRBV5-1, the J gene TRBJ2-3; D perhaps matches TRBD2 (5 bases). The germline gives CDR1 SGHRS, CDR2 YFSETQ. V lost 4 bases and J 2 bases, leaving 20 bases between the germline ends. The CDR3 runs 17 residues. This CDR3 is CASSPRNGGLNTDTQYF. As DNA, the CDR3 is TGCGCCAGCAGCCCTCGAAACGGAGGTCTAAACACAGATACGCAGTATTTT.

This clonotype was recorded a few times. The rearrangement links TRBV11-1 to TRBJ2-7; D may match TRBD1 or TRBD2 (5 bases each). Deletions cut 2 bases from V and 0 bases from J, with 11 bases between. Germline V gene lookup returns CDR1 SGHAT and CDR2 FQDESV (reference sequence). The CDR3 contains 15 residues. CDR3 loop: CASSLNRDASYEQYF. Here the CDR3 DNA reads TGTGCCAGCAGCTTAAACCGGGACGCCTCCTACGAGCAGTACTTC.

The CDR3 reads CASTDFYRGRLYGYTF. The CDR3 region has the DNA TGTGCCAGCACTGACTTTTACAGGGGCCGTCTCTATGGCTACACCTTC. The chain carries TRBV6-5 and TRBJ1-2, with 7 positions matching TRBD1. Germline assignment: CDR1 MNHEY and CDR2 SVGAGI. The CDR3 runs to 16 residues. Trimming at V came to 7 bases and at J to 4 bases, leaving 15 bases not matched to a gene.

In this sample, this clonotype turned up a few times. This chain joins TRBV6-6 and TRBJ2-2; the D gene is possibly TRBD2 (5 bases). With 5 bases removed from V and 5 bases from J, the gap between germline ends came to 18 bases. The germline V gene has CDR1 MNHNY and CDR2 SVGAGI (reference sequence). The CDR3 sequence is 16 residues long. CDR3 in amino acids: CASSPLEKSITGELFF. The CDR3 nucleotides read TGTGCCAGCAGTCCACTAGAGAAATCGATAACCGGGGAGCTGTTTTTT.

CDR3 sequence reads: CATRTGLNTEAFF. The CDR3 region has the DNA TGTGCCACCAGGACAGGACTGAACACTGAAGCTTTCTTT. The V call is TRBV24-1, the J call TRBJ1-1; D is possibly TRBD1 (6 bases). Germline lookup yields CDR1 KGHDR and CDR2 SFDVKD. Trimming pared 7 bases from V and 0 bases from J, leaving 8 bases between. This CDR3 is 13 amino acids long.

The chain links TRBV7-9 to TRBJ1-1, with D possibly matching TRBD1 (6 bases). Germline V gives CDR1 SEHNR, CDR2 FQNEAQ (reference sequence). Trimming took off 3 bases at V and 10 bases at J, with 15 bases between the two ends. The CDR3 runs to 13 residues. This chain's CDR3 is CASSFSSEGGAFF. The DNA for the CDR3 is TGTGCCAGCAGCTTTAGTTCGGAAGGGGGAGCTTTCTTT.

There are a few counts of this clonotype. J is TRBJ1-1 and V is TRBV7-9; D unclear. Trimming pared 2 bases from V and 3 bases from J, leaving 10 bases between. CDR3 size: 14 residues. CDR1 is SEHNR, CDR2 FQNEAQ, per germline (reference sequence). CDR3 in amino acids: CASSLHDGDTEAFF. Here the CDR3 DNA reads TGTGCCAGCAGCTTACACGATGGGGACACTGAAGCTTTCTTT.

This clonotype was seen a handful of times. This chain links TRBV24-1 with TRBJ2-3; 7 bases are a match to TRBD1. Germline-derived CDR1 and CDR2 are KGHDR and SFDVKD. V gave up 6 bases and J gave up 3 bases; unmatched junction bases: 5. The CDR3 consists of 14 residues. In DNA, the CDR3 is TGTGCCACCAGTCAGACAGGGCCAACAGATACGCAGTATTTT. Its protein is CATSQTGPTDTQYF.